The 3 T cell receptor beta chains given below trace back to one sample, sequenced in a study of Graves' ophthalmopathy and Graves' hyperthyroidism. RNA transcripts provided the template for amplifying TCR beta CDR3 regions. An opening RT-PCR round employed HTBI primers and preceded a second-round multiplex PCR. TCRdb fed the multiplex PCR reads into MiXCR, producing one record per CDR3 protein. The sample has about 740,000 distinct CDR3 sequences, 35% to 50% seen once. The sample taken for sequencing was peripheral blood. Receptor source: an adult man with Graves' ophthalmopathy.

A few counts support this clonotype. The chain carries TRBV7-2 and TRBJ2-2; the match to TRBD2 covers 8 bases. Trimming took 6 bases from V and 4 from J; bases not matched to a gene: 10. CDR3 length equals 16 residues. Germline lookup yields CDR1 SGHTA and CDR2 FQGNSA. CDR3 residues: CASSRTSRAGTGELFF. The CDR3 region has the DNA TGTGCCAGCAGTCGGACTAGCAGAGCAGGCACCGGGGAGCTGTTTTTT. The whole variable domain, remainder taken from reference TRBV7-2 and TRBJ2-2, is GAGVSQSPSNKVTEKGKDVELRCDPISGHTALYWYRQSLGQGLEFLIYFQGNSAPDKSGLPSDRFSAERTGGSVSTLTIQRTQQEDSAVYLCASSRTSRAGTGELFFGEGSRLTVL.

This rearrangement joins TRBV7-9 to TRBJ1-5; D is perhaps TRBD1 (6 bases). The CDR3 is made up of 15 amino acids. CDR1 is SEHNR and CDR2 is FQNEAQ in the germline V gene (reference sequence). V shed 5 bases and J shed 5 bases, with 16 bases lying between them. CDR3 nucleotides: TGTGCCAGCAGCCAAACAGGGCCGGGGGATCAGCCCCAGCATTTT. It codes for CASSQTGPGDQPQHF.

This clonotype occurred a few times. The J gene is TRBJ2-5, the V gene TRBV3-1; tentative D call: TRBD1 (6 bases). Trimming took off 1 base at V and 4 bases at J, with 7 bases between the two ends. Germline V gene sequence: CDR1 LGHDT, CDR2 YNNKEL (reference sequence). This CDR3 is built from 13 residues. The CDR3 nucleotides read TGTGCCAGCAGCCAAGGAGGGGGAGAGACCCAGTACTTC. It codes for CASSQGGGETQYF.